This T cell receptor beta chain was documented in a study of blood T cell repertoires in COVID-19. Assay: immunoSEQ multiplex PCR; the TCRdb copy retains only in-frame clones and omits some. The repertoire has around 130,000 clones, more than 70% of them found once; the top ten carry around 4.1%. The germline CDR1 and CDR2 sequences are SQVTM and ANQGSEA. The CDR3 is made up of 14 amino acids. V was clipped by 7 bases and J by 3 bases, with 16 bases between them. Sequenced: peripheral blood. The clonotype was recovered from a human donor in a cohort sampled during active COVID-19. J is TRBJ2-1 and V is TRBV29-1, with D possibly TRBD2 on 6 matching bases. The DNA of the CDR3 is TGCAGCGCCGGCGGGGCTACCTTCTACAATGAGCAGTTCTTC. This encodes CSAGGATFYNEQFF.